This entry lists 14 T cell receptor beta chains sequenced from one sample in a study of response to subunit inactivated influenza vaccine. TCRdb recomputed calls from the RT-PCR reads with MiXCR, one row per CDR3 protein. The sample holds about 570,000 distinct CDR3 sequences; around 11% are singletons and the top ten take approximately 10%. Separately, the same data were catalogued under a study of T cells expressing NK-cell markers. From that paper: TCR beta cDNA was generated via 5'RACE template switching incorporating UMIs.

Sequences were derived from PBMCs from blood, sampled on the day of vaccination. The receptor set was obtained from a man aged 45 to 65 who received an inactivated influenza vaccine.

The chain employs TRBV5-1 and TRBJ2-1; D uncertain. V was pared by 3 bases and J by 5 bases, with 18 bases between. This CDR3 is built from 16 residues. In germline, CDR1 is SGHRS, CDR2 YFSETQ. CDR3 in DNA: TGCGCCAGCAGCTACGACCCCGCCGGACCCCACAATGAGCAGTTCTTC. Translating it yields CASSYDPAGPHNEQFF.

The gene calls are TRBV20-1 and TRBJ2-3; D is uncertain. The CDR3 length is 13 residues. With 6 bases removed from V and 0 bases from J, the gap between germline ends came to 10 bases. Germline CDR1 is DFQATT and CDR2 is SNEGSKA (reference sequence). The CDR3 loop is CSAGPHSTDTQYF. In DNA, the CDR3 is TGCAGTGCAGGACCTCACAGCACAGATACGCAGTATTTT.

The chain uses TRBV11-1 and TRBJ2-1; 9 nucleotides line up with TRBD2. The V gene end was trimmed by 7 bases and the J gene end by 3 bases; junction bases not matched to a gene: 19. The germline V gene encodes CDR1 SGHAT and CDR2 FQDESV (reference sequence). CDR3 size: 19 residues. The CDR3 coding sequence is TGTGCCAGCACCACATTTTGGGCGGGGGGGCCAGCAGGCTACAATGAGCAGTTCTTC. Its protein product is CASTTFWAGGPAGYNEQFF.

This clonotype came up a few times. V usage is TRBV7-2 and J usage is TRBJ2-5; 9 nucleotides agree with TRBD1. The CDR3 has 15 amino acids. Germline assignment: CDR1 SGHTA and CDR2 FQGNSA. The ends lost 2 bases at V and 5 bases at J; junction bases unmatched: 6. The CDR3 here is CASSLTGGALETQYF. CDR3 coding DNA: TGTGCCAGCAGCTTAACAGGGGGCGCTTTGGAGACCCAGTACTTC.

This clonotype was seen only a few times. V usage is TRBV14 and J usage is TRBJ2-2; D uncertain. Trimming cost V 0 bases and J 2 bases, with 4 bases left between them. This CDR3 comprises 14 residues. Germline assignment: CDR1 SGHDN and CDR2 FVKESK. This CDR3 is CASSQDINTGELFF. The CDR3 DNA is TGTGCCAGCAGCCAAGACATAAACACCGGGGAGCTGTTTTTT.

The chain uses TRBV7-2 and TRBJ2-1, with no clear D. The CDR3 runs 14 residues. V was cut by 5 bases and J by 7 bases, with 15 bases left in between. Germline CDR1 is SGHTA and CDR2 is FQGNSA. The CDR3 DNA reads TGTGCCAGCAGCCCCCTGAGCTTGGGGAATGAGCAGTTCTTC. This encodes CASSPLSLGNEQFF. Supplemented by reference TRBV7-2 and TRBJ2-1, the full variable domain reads GAGVSQSPSNKVTEKGKDVELRCDPISGHTALYWYRQSLGQGLEFLIYFQGNSAPDKSGLPSDRFSAERTGGSVSTLTIQRTQQEDSAVYLCASSPLSLGNEQFFGPGTRLTVL.

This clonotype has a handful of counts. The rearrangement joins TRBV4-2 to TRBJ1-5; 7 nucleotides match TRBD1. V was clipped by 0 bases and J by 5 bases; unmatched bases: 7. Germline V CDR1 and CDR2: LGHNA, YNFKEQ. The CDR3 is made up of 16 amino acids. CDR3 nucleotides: TGTGCCAGCAGCCAAGATGGAGGGGGCGCCGATCAGCCCCAGCATTTT. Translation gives CASSQDGGGADQPQHF.

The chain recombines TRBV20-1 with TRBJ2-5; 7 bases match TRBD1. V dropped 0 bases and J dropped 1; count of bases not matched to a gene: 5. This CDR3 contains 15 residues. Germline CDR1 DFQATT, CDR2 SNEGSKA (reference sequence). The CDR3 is CSARDARTGQETQYF. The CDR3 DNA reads TGCAGTGCTAGAGATGCCCGGACAGGCCAAGAGACCCAGTACTTC.

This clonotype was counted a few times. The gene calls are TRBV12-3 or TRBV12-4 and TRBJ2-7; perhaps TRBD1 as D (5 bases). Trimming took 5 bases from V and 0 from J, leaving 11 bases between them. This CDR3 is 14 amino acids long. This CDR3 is CASSPQGYSYEQYF. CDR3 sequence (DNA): TGTGCCAGCAGTCCCCAGGGATACTCCTACGAGCAGTACTTC.

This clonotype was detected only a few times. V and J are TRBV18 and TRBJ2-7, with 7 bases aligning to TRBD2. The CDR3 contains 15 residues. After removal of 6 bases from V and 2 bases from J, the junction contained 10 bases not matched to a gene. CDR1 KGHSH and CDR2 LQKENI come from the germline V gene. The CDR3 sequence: CASSPAGTIPYEQYF. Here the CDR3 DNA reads TGTGCCAGCTCCCCTGCCGGGACTATCCCCTACGAGCAGTACTTC.

The CDR3 bases are TGCGCCAGCAGCTTGGGACTAGCCTCCTCTGGGGCCAACGTCCTGACTTTC. Its protein product is CASSLGLASSGANVLTF. The genes are TRBV5-1 and TRBJ2-6, with 7 bases lining up with TRBD2. Germline V gives CDR1 SGHRS, CDR2 YFSETQ. This CDR3 is built from 17 residues. Unmatched junction bases numbered 3, after V lost 0 bases and J lost 0 bases.

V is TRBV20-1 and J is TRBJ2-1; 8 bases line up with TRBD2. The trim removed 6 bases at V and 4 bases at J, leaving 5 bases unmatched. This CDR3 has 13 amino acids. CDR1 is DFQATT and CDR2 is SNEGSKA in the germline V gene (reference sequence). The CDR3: CSAAGGGYNEQFF. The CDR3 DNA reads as TGCAGTGCGGCCGGGGGGGGGTACAATGAGCAGTTCTTC.

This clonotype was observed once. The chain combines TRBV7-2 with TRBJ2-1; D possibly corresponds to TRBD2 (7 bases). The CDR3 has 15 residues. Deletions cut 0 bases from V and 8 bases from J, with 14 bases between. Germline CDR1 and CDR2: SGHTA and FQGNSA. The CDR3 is CASSLAGQGRDEQFF. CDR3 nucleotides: TGTGCCAGCAGCTTAGCCGGGCAGGGGAGGGATGAGCAGTTCTTC.

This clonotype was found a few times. In nucleotides, the CDR3 is TGTGCCAGCTTCTTATATCTGCCACTTCGCACAGATACGCAGTATTTT. It encodes CASFLYLPLRTDTQYF. The J gene is TRBJ2-3, the V gene TRBV28; the D is unclear. This CDR3 has 16 amino acids. V was trimmed by 8 bases and J by 1 base, leaving 19 bases between them. Germline values: CDR1 MDHEN, CDR2 SYDVKM.